These T cell receptor beta chains were read from a single sample in a study of blood T cell repertoires in COVID-19. Libraries were prepared by immunoSEQ multiplex PCR; TCRdb keeps only in-frame clonotypes and omits some of them. The data contain 70,000 or so clones, about 88% of them singletons. The sequenced sample was peripheral blood. These receptor sequences come from a man in his fifties or sixties with acute or convalescent COVID-19. CDR3s include the opening cysteine and the closing phenylalanine or tryptophan. Each record gives: J gene, V gene, clone size, D gene, CDR3 protein, CDR3 DNA. The D gene is left open where the match is weak. Rows may omit the clone size; those that give it use once, few, many or a size class.

j_call: TRBJ1-2; v_call: TRBV7-9; clone_size: NA; d_call: NA; cdr3_aa: CASSFGIEGYTF; cdr3_nt: TGTGCCAGCAGCTTTGGCATTGAAGGCTACACCTTC
j_call: TRBJ2-1; v_call: TRBV28; clone_size: NA; d_call: TRBD2; cdr3_aa: CASRPKRTSGGKASYNEQFF; cdr3_nt: TGTGCCAGCAGACCAAAACGGACTAGCGGGGGGAAAGCCTCCTACAATGAGCAGTTCTTC
j_call: TRBJ2-7; v_call: TRBV2; clone_size: NA; d_call: NA; cdr3_aa: CASIQGIYEQYF; cdr3_nt: TGTGCCAGCATTCAGGGAATCTACGAGCAGTACTTC
j_call: TRBJ1-1; v_call: TRBV4-2; clone_size: NA; d_call: TRBD1; cdr3_aa: CASSPDTGDLFSTEAFF; cdr3_nt: TGTGCCAGCAGTCCCGACACAGGGGACCTTTTTTCCACTGAAGCTTTCTTT
j_call: TRBJ1-1; v_call: TRBV3-1/TRBV3-2; clone_size: NA; d_call: TRBD1; cdr3_aa: CASSQEQGLNTEAFF; cdr3_nt: TGTGCCAGCAGCCAAGAACAGGGGCTGAACACTGAAGCTTTCTTT
j_call: TRBJ2-2; v_call: TRBV7-2; clone_size: NA; d_call: TRBD2; cdr3_aa: CASSPRLAGTGELFF; cdr3_nt: TGTGCCAGCAGCCCTAGGTTAGCGGGGACCGGGGAGCTGTTTTTT
j_call: TRBJ1-2; v_call: TRBV27; clone_size: NA; d_call: TRBD1; cdr3_aa: CASSPDRARGYTF; cdr3_nt: TGTGCCAGCAGTCCGGACAGGGCTAGAGGCTACACCTTC
j_call: TRBJ2-5; v_call: TRBV9; clone_size: NA; d_call: TRBD1; cdr3_aa: CASSEGTGKETQYF; cdr3_nt: TGTGCCAGCAGCGAGGGGACAGGGAAAGAGACCCAGTACTTC
j_call: TRBJ2-4; v_call: TRBV3-1/TRBV3-2; clone_size: once; d_call: NA; cdr3_aa: CASSRRDNENIQYF; cdr3_nt: TGTGCCAGCAGCCGCCGGGACAACGAGAACATTCAGTACTTC
j_call: TRBJ2-1; v_call: TRBV29-1; clone_size: NA; d_call: TRBD1; cdr3_aa: CSVDRGHEQFF; cdr3_nt: TGCAGCGTCGACAGGGGCCATGAGCAGTTCTTC
j_call: TRBJ1-2; v_call: TRBV5-1; clone_size: once; d_call: TRBD1; cdr3_aa: CASSGTGNPFGYTF; cdr3_nt: TGCGCCAGCAGCGGGACAGGGAATCCGTTTGGCTACACCTTC
j_call: TRBJ1-4; v_call: TRBV3-1/TRBV3-2; clone_size: NA; d_call: NA; cdr3_aa: CASSQGGTWGIKEKLFF; cdr3_nt: TGTGCCAGCAGTCAGGGAGGGACTTGGGGGATAAAGGAAAAACTGTTTTTT
j_call: TRBJ1-5; v_call: TRBV19; clone_size: NA; d_call: NA; cdr3_aa: CASSLQGLKGQPQHF; cdr3_nt: TGTGCCAGTAGTCTACAGGGCCTAAAGGGTCAGCCCCAGCATTTT
j_call: TRBJ2-3; v_call: TRBV3-1/TRBV3-2; clone_size: NA; d_call: TRBD2; cdr3_aa: CASSPNGSGIRDTQYF; cdr3_nt: TGTGCCAGCAGCCCTAACGGTAGCGGGATTAGGGATACGCAGTATTTT
j_call: TRBJ2-3; v_call: TRBV29-1; clone_size: NA; d_call: TRBD1; cdr3_aa: CSVEVQGADTQYF; cdr3_nt: TGCAGCGTTGAAGTGCAGGGGGCAGATACGCAGTATTTT
j_call: TRBJ2-7; v_call: TRBV7-8; clone_size: NA; d_call: NA; cdr3_aa: CASSGPDIGDYEQYF; cdr3_nt: TGTGCCAGCAGCGGACCGGACATTGGGGACTACGAGCAGTACTTC
j_call: TRBJ2-2; v_call: TRBV10-3; clone_size: NA; d_call: TRBD2; cdr3_aa: CAITGGGTGELFF; cdr3_nt: TGTGCCATCACCGGCGGGGGCACCGGGGAGCTGTTTTTT
j_call: TRBJ1-1; v_call: TRBV27; clone_size: NA; d_call: TRBD1; cdr3_aa: CASKGAWGTEAFF; cdr3_nt: TGTGCCAGCAAGGGGGCTTGGGGCACTGAAGCTTTCTTT
j_call: TRBJ1-5; v_call: TRBV27; clone_size: NA; d_call: NA; cdr3_aa: CASSPGFLAGPQHF; cdr3_nt: TGTGCCAGCAGTCCGGGTTTTTTGGCGGGGCCCCAGCATTTT
j_call: TRBJ1-5; v_call: TRBV23-1; clone_size: NA; d_call: NA; cdr3_aa: CASSQSEAKIVAWWRCGRGQPQHF; cdr3_nt: TGCGCCAGCAGTCAATCCGAGGCGAAAATAGTAGCGTGGTGGCGATGTGGTCGGGGTCAGCCCCAGCATTTT
j_call: TRBJ1-2; v_call: TRBV15; clone_size: NA; d_call: NA; cdr3_aa: CATSRDRTVRLRGPNYGYTF; cdr3_nt: TGTGCCACCAGCAGAGATAGGACGGTGAGGCTGCGGGGACCTAACTATGGCTACACCTTC